A selection of T cell receptor beta chains follows, all from one sample in a study of blood T cell repertoires in COVID-19. Measured with immunoSEQ multiplex PCR; TCRdb has only the in-frame clones, and not every one. The sample records 55,000 to 80,000 clones, about 86% being singletons. The sample taken for sequencing was peripheral blood. The receptor source for this set is a human donor in a cohort sampled during active COVID-19. Each CDR3 is given with its conserved first and last residue. D genes are given only for firm matches. Not all rows give a size; the values are once, few, many and, for expanded clones, a class.

V gene: TRBV20-1
J gene: TRBJ1-4
D gene: NA
CDR3 length: 11
clone size: NA
CDR3 protein: CSASRNEKLFF
CDR3 DNA: TGCAGTGCGAGTCGGAATGAAAAACTGTTTTTT

V gene: TRBV18
J gene: TRBJ2-1
D gene: TRBD1
CDR3 length: 14
clone size: NA
CDR3 protein: CASSPGQPAHEQFF
CDR3 DNA: TGTGCCAGCTCACCGGGACAGCCTGCGCATGAGCAGTTCTTC

V gene: TRBV18
J gene: TRBJ1-1
D gene: NA
CDR3 length: 15
clone size: many
CDR3 protein: CASSPTQIMNTEAFF
CDR3 DNA: TGTGCCAGCTCACCAACCCAGATAATGAACACTGAAGCTTTCTTT

V gene: TRBV5-4
J gene: TRBJ1-4
D gene: NA
CDR3 length: 15
clone size: NA
CDR3 protein: CASVEGAGTNEKLFF
CDR3 DNA: TGTGCCAGCGTGGAGGGCGCGGGAACTAATGAAAAACTGTTTTTT

V gene: TRBV29-1
J gene: TRBJ2-7
D gene: TRBD1
CDR3 length: 13
clone size: NA
CDR3 protein: CSVGDRARGEQYF
CDR3 DNA: TGCAGCGTGGGGGACAGGGCGAGGGGCGAGCAGTACTTC

V gene: TRBV7-9
J gene: TRBJ1-3
D gene: NA
CDR3 length: 16
clone size: NA
CDR3 protein: CASSSLHYSSGNTIYF
CDR3 DNA: TGTGCCAGCAGCTCCTTGCACTACTCCTCTGGAAACACCATATATTTT

V gene: TRBV29-1
J gene: TRBJ2-5
D gene: TRBD1
CDR3 length: 12
clone size: NA
CDR3 protein: CSVRTGPGTQYF
CDR3 DNA: TGCAGCGTGAGGACAGGCCCGGGGACCCAGTACTTC

V gene: TRBV5-3
J gene: TRBJ1-5
D gene: TRBD1
CDR3 length: 17
clone size: NA
CDR3 protein: CARSFPRQGLSNQPQHF
CDR3 DNA: TGTGCCAGAAGCTTCCCACGACAGGGCCTTAGCAATCAGCCCCAGCATTTT

V gene: TRBV7-6
J gene: TRBJ1-2
D gene: NA
CDR3 length: 16
clone size: NA
CDR3 protein: CASSSLLDGESGGYTF
CDR3 DNA: TGTGCCAGCAGCTCGCTCCTCGACGGGGAATCGGGTGGCTACACCTTC

V gene: TRBV20-1
J gene: TRBJ1-2
D gene: NA
CDR3 length: 15
clone size: NA
CDR3 protein: CSASLLGRYNYGYTF
CDR3 DNA: TGCAGTGCTAGTTTATTGGGGCGGTATAACTATGGCTACACCTTC

V gene: TRBV2
J gene: TRBJ1-6
D gene: NA
CDR3 length: 18
clone size: NA
CDR3 protein: CASSQQTGAKGVGSPLHF
CDR3 DNA: TGTGCCAGCTCGCAACAAACCGGGGCCAAGGGGGTAGGTTCACCCCTCCACTTT

V gene: TRBV18
J gene: TRBJ1-1
D gene: NA
CDR3 length: 15
clone size: NA
CDR3 protein: CASSPPSSGITEAFF
CDR3 DNA: TGTGCCAGCTCACCACCGTCCTCGGGGATCACTGAAGCTTTCTTT

V gene: TRBV7-8
J gene: TRBJ2-3
D gene: NA
CDR3 length: 13
clone size: NA
CDR3 protein: CASSPERLDTQYF
CDR3 DNA: TGTGCCAGCAGTCCCGAGCGGTTGGATACGCAGTATTTT

V gene: TRBV11-3
J gene: TRBJ2-1
D gene: TRBD2
CDR3 length: 14
clone size: NA
CDR3 protein: CASAGLAGDNEQFF
CDR3 DNA: TGTGCCAGCGCGGGACTAGCGGGGGACAATGAGCAGTTCTTC

V gene: TRBV7-2
J gene: TRBJ1-1
D gene: NA
CDR3 length: 13
clone size: NA
CDR3 protein: CASSSGPNTEAFF
CDR3 DNA: TGTGCCAGCAGCTCTGGGCCGAACACTGAAGCTTTCTTT

V gene: TRBV11-2
J gene: TRBJ2-1
D gene: NA
CDR3 length: 11
clone size: few
CDR3 protein: CASSLAYEQFF
CDR3 DNA: TGTGCCAGCAGCTTAGCGTATGAGCAGTTCTTC

V gene: TRBV7-9
J gene: TRBJ1-1
D gene: NA
CDR3 length: 13
clone size: NA
CDR3 protein: CASSLAEYTEAFF
CDR3 DNA: TGTGCCAGCAGCTTAGCGGAGTACACTGAAGCTTTCTTT

V gene: TRBV10-1
J gene: TRBJ1-1
D gene: TRBD1
CDR3 length: 15
clone size: NA
CDR3 protein: CASRRGTGPNTEAFF
CDR3 DNA: TGCGCCAGCAGGAGGGGGACAGGCCCGAACACTGAAGCTTTCTTT

V gene: TRBV2
J gene: TRBJ1-1
D gene: NA
CDR3 length: 14
clone size: NA
CDR3 protein: CASSVYGMNTEAFF
CDR3 DNA: TGTGCCAGCAGTGTTTACGGTATGAACACTGAAGCTTTCTTT

V gene: TRBV7-2
J gene: TRBJ1-6
D gene: NA
CDR3 length: 15
clone size: NA
CDR3 protein: CASSFQGALGSPLHF
CDR3 DNA: TGTGCCAGCAGCTTTCAGGGTGCCTTGGGTTCACCCCTCCACTTT

V gene: TRBV7-3
J gene: TRBJ2-1
D gene: NA
CDR3 length: 12
clone size: few
CDR3 protein: CASSYLGNEQFF
CDR3 DNA: TGTGCCAGCAGCTACCTAGGCAATGAGCAGTTCTTC

V gene: TRBV6-6
J gene: TRBJ2-1
D gene: NA
CDR3 length: 12
clone size: NA
CDR3 protein: CASSYHYNEQFF
CDR3 DNA: TGTGCCAGCAGTTACCACTACAATGAGCAGTTCTTC

V gene: TRBV7-6
J gene: TRBJ2-2
D gene: TRBD2
CDR3 length: 16
clone size: NA
CDR3 protein: CASSSGLAGGAGELFF
CDR3 DNA: TGTGCCAGCAGCTCGGGCCTCGCGGGGGGGGCCGGGGAGCTGTTTTTT

V gene: TRBV4-1
J gene: TRBJ1-2
D gene: TRBD1
CDR3 length: 14
clone size: NA
CDR3 protein: CASSRGTGGGGYTF
CDR3 DNA: TGCGCCAGCAGCCGCGGGACAGGGGGCGGTGGCTACACCTTC

V gene: TRBV5-1
J gene: TRBJ1-2
D gene: NA
CDR3 length: 13
clone size: NA
CDR3 protein: CASSLAQGIGYTF
CDR3 DNA: TGCGCCAGCAGCTTGGCGCAGGGAATTGGCTACACCTTC

V gene: TRBV7-2
J gene: TRBJ2-3
D gene: TRBD2
CDR3 length: 18
clone size: few
CDR3 protein: CASSLARLAGSPTDTQYF
CDR3 DNA: TGTGCCAGCAGCCTAGCTCGCCTAGCGGGATCTCCCACAGATACGCAGTATTTT

V gene: TRBV5-5
J gene: TRBJ1-4
D gene: NA
CDR3 length: 17
clone size: NA
CDR3 protein: CASSLEGVGVKSEKLFF
CDR3 DNA: TGTGCCAGCAGCTTGGAAGGGGTAGGGGTCAAATCGGAAAAACTGTTTTTT

V gene: TRBV15
J gene: TRBJ2-5
D gene: TRBD1
CDR3 length: 15
clone size: once
CDR3 protein: CATSSHSGGVETQYF
CDR3 DNA: TGTGCCACCAGCAGCCACTCAGGGGGTGTTGAGACCCAGTACTTC

V gene: TRBV11-2
J gene: TRBJ1-4
D gene: TRBD1
CDR3 length: 16
clone size: NA
CDR3 protein: CASSLMGTGYNEKLFF
CDR3 DNA: TGTGCCAGCAGCTTAATGGGGACAGGGTATAATGAAAAACTGTTTTTT

V gene: TRBV5-6
J gene: TRBJ2-3
D gene: NA
CDR3 length: 16
clone size: NA
CDR3 protein: CASSRVGGLGTDTQYF
CDR3 DNA: TGTGCCAGCAGCCGTGTGGGGGGGCTAGGCACAGATACGCAGTATTTT

V gene: TRBV6-5
J gene: TRBJ1-1
D gene: TRBD1
CDR3 length: 15
clone size: NA
CDR3 protein: CASEVNRGPGTEAFF
CDR3 DNA: TGTGCCAGCGAAGTAAACAGGGGGCCGGGCACTGAAGCTTTCTTT

V gene: TRBV18
J gene: TRBJ1-1
D gene: NA
CDR3 length: 16
clone size: NA
CDR3 protein: CASSPGGVWRNTEAFF
CDR3 DNA: TGTGCCAGCTCACCGGGAGGGGTATGGAGGAACACTGAAGCTTTCTTT

V gene: TRBV6-1
J gene: TRBJ2-2
D gene: NA
CDR3 length: 15
clone size: NA
CDR3 protein: CASSEPGSSIGELFF
CDR3 DNA: TGTGCCAGCAGTGAACCAGGATCGAGCATCGGGGAGCTGTTTTTT

V gene: TRBV7-9
J gene: TRBJ1-4
D gene: TRBD1
CDR3 length: 13
clone size: few
CDR3 protein: CASSLGQGEKLFF
CDR3 DNA: TGTGCCAGCTCCCTCGGACAGGGTGAAAAACTGTTTTTT

V gene: TRBV2
J gene: TRBJ2-3
D gene: NA
CDR3 length: 14
clone size: once
CDR3 protein: CASSAQGQLDTQYF
CDR3 DNA: TGTGCCAGCAGTGCGCAGGGTCAGTTGGATACGCAGTATTTT

V gene: TRBV19
J gene: TRBJ1-5
D gene: TRBD1
CDR3 length: 13
clone size: NA
CDR3 protein: CASRGQANQPQHF
CDR3 DNA: TGTGCCAGCAGGGGACAGGCCAATCAGCCCCAGCATTTT

V gene: TRBV7-6
J gene: TRBJ2-7
D gene: TRBD2
CDR3 length: 18
clone size: NA
CDR3 protein: CASSPSGRAGALSYEQYF
CDR3 DNA: TGTGCCAGCAGCCCCTCGGGAAGAGCGGGGGCGCTCTCCTACGAGCAGTACTTC

V gene: TRBV27
J gene: TRBJ2-5
D gene: TRBD2
CDR3 length: 16
clone size: NA
CDR3 protein: CASRYTGTSGWETQYF
CDR3 DNA: TGTGCCAGCAGATATACCGGGACTAGCGGGTGGGAGACCCAGTACTTC

V gene: TRBV9
J gene: TRBJ1-2
D gene: TRBD1
CDR3 length: 14
clone size: NA
CDR3 protein: CASSPTGQGGGYTF
CDR3 DNA: TGTGCCAGCAGCCCGACGGGACAGGGGGGTGGCTACACCTTC

V gene: TRBV13
J gene: TRBJ2-7
D gene: NA
CDR3 length: 14
clone size: NA
CDR3 protein: CASSFLQIGDEQYF
CDR3 DNA: TGTGCCAGCAGCTTCCTACAGATCGGCGACGAGCAGTACTTC

V gene: TRBV29-1
J gene: TRBJ1-2
D gene: TRBD1
CDR3 length: 16
clone size: NA
CDR3 protein: CSVENLGTGLHYGYTF
CDR3 DNA: TGCAGCGTTGAGAACTTGGGGACAGGGCTTCACTATGGCTACACCTTC

V gene: TRBV7-2
J gene: TRBJ2-1
D gene: NA
CDR3 length: 13
clone size: NA
CDR3 protein: CASSSNFYNEQFF
CDR3 DNA: TGTGCCAGCAGTTCAAACTTCTACAATGAGCAGTTCTTC

V gene: TRBV6-5
J gene: TRBJ1-1
D gene: TRBD1
CDR3 length: 14
clone size: NA
CDR3 protein: CASTYRGRDTEAFF
CDR3 DNA: TGTGCCAGCACCTACAGGGGGCGGGACACTGAAGCTTTCTTT

V gene: TRBV10-3
J gene: TRBJ2-3
D gene: NA
CDR3 length: 14
clone size: NA
CDR3 protein: CAISPITGEDTQYF
CDR3 DNA: TGTGCCATCAGCCCGATCACCGGAGAAGATACGCAGTATTTT

V gene: TRBV11-2
J gene: TRBJ2-1
D gene: TRBD2
CDR3 length: 14
clone size: NA
CDR3 protein: CASTSRGETNEQFF
CDR3 DNA: TGTGCCAGCACTTCACGGGGGGAGACCAATGAGCAGTTCTTC

V gene: TRBV5-1
J gene: TRBJ2-2
D gene: TRBD1
CDR3 length: 15
clone size: once
CDR3 protein: CASSLDRGQSGELFF
CDR3 DNA: TGCGCCAGCAGCTTGGACAGGGGGCAAAGCGGGGAGCTGTTTTTT

V gene: TRBV18
J gene: TRBJ1-1
D gene: TRBD1
CDR3 length: 15
clone size: NA
CDR3 protein: CASSPQGAMNTEAFF
CDR3 DNA: TGTGCCAGCTCACCACAGGGGGCCATGAACACTGAAGCTTTCTTT

V gene: TRBV10-3
J gene: TRBJ2-1
D gene: TRBD2
CDR3 length: 17
clone size: NA
CDR3 protein: CAISARLAGDPHNEQFF
CDR3 DNA: TGTGCCATCAGTGCACGTCTAGCGGGAGATCCCCACAATGAGCAGTTCTTC

V gene: TRBV6-6
J gene: TRBJ2-3
D gene: TRBD2
CDR3 length: 15
clone size: NA
CDR3 protein: CASSTGLAGTDTQYF
CDR3 DNA: TGTGCCAGCAGTACAGGACTAGCGGGTACAGATACGCAGTATTTT

V gene: TRBV18
J gene: TRBJ2-2
D gene: TRBD2
CDR3 length: 14
clone size: NA
CDR3 protein: CASSMTSGVGELFF
CDR3 DNA: TGTGCCAGCTCGATGACTAGCGGAGTCGGGGAGCTGTTTTTT

V gene: TRBV19
J gene: TRBJ1-5
D gene: NA
CDR3 length: 15
clone size: NA
CDR3 protein: CASSLRGSSNQPQHF
CDR3 DNA: TGTGCCAGTAGTCTCAGAGGGTCTAGCAATCAGCCCCAGCATTTT

V gene: TRBV30
J gene: TRBJ2-1
D gene: NA
CDR3 length: 14
clone size: NA
CDR3 protein: CAWRRLSSYNEQFF
CDR3 DNA: TGTGCCTGGAGGCGGCTCAGCTCCTACAATGAGCAGTTCTTC

V gene: TRBV4-1
J gene: TRBJ2-7
D gene: NA
CDR3 length: 15
clone size: few
CDR3 protein: CASSQASFSSYEQYF
CDR3 DNA: TGCGCCAGCAGCCAAGCTTCGTTCAGCTCCTACGAGCAGTACTTC

V gene: TRBV5-1
J gene: TRBJ2-3
D gene: NA
CDR3 length: 14
clone size: NA
CDR3 protein: CASSRTGGTDTQYF
CDR3 DNA: TGCGCCAGCAGCCGGACAGGAGGGACAGATACGCAGTATTTT

V gene: TRBV24-1
J gene: TRBJ1-2
D gene: TRBD1
CDR3 length: 15
clone size: NA
CDR3 protein: CATSDPGGLPYGYTF
CDR3 DNA: TGTGCCACCAGTGATCCAGGGGGCCTCCCCTATGGCTACACCTTC

V gene: TRBV19
J gene: TRBJ2-1
D gene: TRBD1
CDR3 length: 11
clone size: NA
CDR3 protein: CASGQGVSQFF
CDR3 DNA: TGTGCCAGTGGACAGGGAGTGAGTCAGTTCTTC

V gene: TRBV4-2
J gene: TRBJ2-5
D gene: NA
CDR3 length: 13
clone size: NA
CDR3 protein: CASSLAEGETQYF
CDR3 DNA: TGTGCCAGCAGCCTCGCCGAGGGAGAGACCCAGTACTTC

V gene: TRBV2
J gene: TRBJ2-5
D gene: TRBD1
CDR3 length: 14
clone size: NA
CDR3 protein: CASQPGQGFWTQYF
CDR3 DNA: TGTGCCAGCCAGCCGGGACAGGGATTCTGGACCCAGTACTTC